The 14 T cell receptor beta chains below were found in one sample sequenced in a study of T cell responses to AZD1222 COVID-19 vaccine. Some clones are missing from TCRdb's copy, which holds only in-frame ones; the method was immunoSEQ multiplex PCR. The sample has over 120,000 clones, around 84% seen once. Material: peripheral blood, obtained 28 days after the second AZD1222 dose. The receptors were sampled from an adult who received the AZD1222 COVID-19 vaccine.

The rearrangement links TRBV9 to TRBJ2-7, with TRBD2 matching over 10 bases. The V gene end was trimmed by 3 bases and the J gene end by 7 bases; junction bases not matched to a gene: 4. CDR1 and CDR2 (germline): SGDLS, YYNGEE. The length of the CDR3 is 13 residues. This CDR3 reads CASSGRLAGEQYF. The CDR3 DNA is TGTGCCAGCAGCGGAAGACTAGCGGGTGAGCAGTACTTC. Variable domain in full (rest from reference TRBV9 and TRBJ2-7): DSGVTQTPKHLITATGQRVTLRCSPRSGDLSVYWYQQSLDQGLQFLIQYYNGEERAKGNILERFSAQQFPDLHSELNLSSLELGDSALYFCASSGRLAGEQYFGPGTRLTVT.

CDR3 nucleotides: TGTGCCAGCAGTTACCGTCTAGCGGGTTACAATGAGCAGTTCTTC. It is translated as CASSYRLAGYNEQFF. This chain uses TRBV6-5 with TRBJ2-1; TRBD2 agrees at 8 bases. The length of the CDR3 is 15 residues. Germline CDR1 MNHEY, CDR2 SVGAGI. V lost 2 bases to trimming and J lost 4 bases; unmatched junction nucleotides: 4.

This chain connects TRBV19 to TRBJ2-7; D is possibly TRBD1 (6 bases). The germline V and J ends were trimmed by 5 bases and 5 bases, with 19 bases remaining between them. Germline V gene sequence: CDR1 LNHDA, CDR2 SQIVND (reference sequence). The CDR3 has 15 amino acids. The CDR3 sequence is CASSHRASNVNEQYF. CDR3 DNA sequence: TGTGCCAGTAGTCACAGGGCCAGTAACGTCAACGAGCAGTACTTC.

The chain links TRBV14 to TRBJ1-1, with D unclear. CDR3 length equals 13 residues. V dropped 0 bases and J dropped 5 bases, with 7 bases sitting between them. Germline V lookup: CDR1 SGHDN, CDR2 FVKESK. The CDR3 is CASSQEGRTEAFF. In DNA, the CDR3 is TGTGCCAGCAGCCAAGAGGGCAGGACTGAAGCTTTCTTT.

The chain carries TRBV2 and TRBJ2-5; either TRBD1 or TRBD2 may supply D (5 bases each). The V gene lost 7 bases and the J gene lost 2 bases, with 14 bases spanning the gap. CDR3 length: 14 residues. Germline loops: CDR1 SNHLY, CDR2 FYNNEI. The CDR3 nucleotides read TGTGCCAGCACCCCCCCCTGGGGGCAAGAGACCCAGTACTTC. Translation gives CASTPPWGQETQYF.

J is TRBJ1-1 and V is TRBV5-1, with a weak D call TRBD1 (6 bases). CDR1 is SGHRS and CDR2 is YFSETQ in the germline V gene. The CDR3 has 15 amino acids. Trimming removed 0 bases from V and 4 bases from J, with 13 bases in between. This chain's CDR3 is CASSLDGGGGTEAFF. CDR3 nucleotide sequence: TGCGCCAGCAGCTTGGATGGGGGCGGCGGCACTGAAGCTTTCTTT.

This rearrangement joins TRBV19 to TRBJ1-2, with 7 bases aligning to TRBD1. Germline-derived CDR1 and CDR2 are LNHDA and SQIVND (reference sequence). With V trimmed by 6 bases and J by 7 bases, 17 bases remained unmatched. The CDR3 loop spans 16 amino acids. The CDR3 sequence is CASSKRDGEGARGYTF. DNA of the CDR3: TGTGCCAGTAGCAAAAGAGATGGGGAGGGGGCGCGTGGCTACACCTTC.

The CDR3 spells CASSQDRGGGPDTQYF. For the CDR3, the DNA is TGCGCCAGCAGCCAAGATAGAGGGGGGGGCCCAGATACGCAGTATTTT. The chain is built from TRBV4-1 and TRBJ2-3; TRBD2 is a possible D gene (7 bases). The CDR3 has 16 amino acids. V lost 0 bases and J 4 bases, leaving 14 bases between the germline ends. CDR1 MGHRA and CDR2 YSYEKL come from the germline V gene.

Remarks on this clone: This same CDR3 is encoded by further DNA sequences in the sample. V is TRBV11-1 and J is TRBJ2-7; D possibly corresponds to TRBD2 (5 bases). The germline V gene has CDR1 SGHAT and CDR2 FQDESV (reference sequence). V shed 4 bases and J shed 4 bases, with 20 bases lying between them. There are 16 residues in the CDR3. The CDR3 reads CASSSPRRGKSYEQYF. Here the CDR3 DNA reads TGTGCCAGCAGCTCTCCTAGGCGAGGGAAATCTTACGAGCAGTACTTC.

This chain connects TRBV29-1 to TRBJ2-1; 14 bases are shared with TRBD2. The CDR3 totals 13 residues. Looked up from germline, CDR1 is SQVTM and CDR2 is ANQGSEA. V trimming: 8 bases; J trimming: 8 bases; junction bases outside the gene matches: 5. The CDR3 here is CSHPGLAGDEQFF. CDR3 coding DNA: TGCAGCCACCCGGGACTAGCGGGAGATGAGCAGTTCTTC.

CDR3 bases: TGTGCCAGCAGCTTAGCCCAGGCCATTACCGGGGAGCTGTTTTTT. Translation: CASSLAQAITGELFF. The chain has TRBV11-3 and TRBJ2-2; D not certain. CDR1 is SGHNT, CDR2 YENEEA, per germline. With 1 base removed from V and 5 bases from J, the gap between germline ends came to 11 bases. The length of the CDR3 is 15 residues.

The V and J genes are TRBV27 and TRBJ2-1; 8 bases map to TRBD1. Germline CDR1 and CDR2: MNHEY and SMNVEV (reference sequence). This CDR3 has 15 residues. J lost 7 bases, V lost 8 bases, and 13 bases had no gene match. The CDR3 region is CASAGGAGVGNEQFF. Here the CDR3 DNA reads TGTGCCAGCGCAGGGGGCGCCGGGGTTGGGAATGAGCAGTTCTTC.

V is TRBV3-1 (or the pseudogene TRBV3-2) and J is TRBJ2-3, with TRBD2 matching over 9 bases. Trimming at V came to 4 bases and at J to 4 bases, leaving 3 bases not matched to a gene. This CDR3 contains 14 residues. Germline V gene lookup returns CDR1 LGHDT and CDR2 YNNKEL (reference sequence). The CDR3 protein is CASSRASGADTQYF. CDR3 DNA sequence: TGTGCCAGCAGCCGCGCTAGCGGGGCAGATACGCAGTATTTT.

This rearrangement joins TRBV7-2 to TRBJ1-3; weak D call: TRBD1 (6 bases). Trimming took 4 bases from V and 7 from J, leaving 14 bases between them. The germline V gene has CDR1 SGHTA and CDR2 FQGNSA. The CDR3 runs to 14 residues. CDR3 sequence (DNA): TGTGCCAGCAGCTCAGGAGGGGGGAGGAACACCATATATTTT. It yields the protein CASSSGGGRNTIYF.